Shown below are 29 T cell receptor beta chains from a single sample sequenced in a study of T cell repertoires in cytomegalovirus infection. TCRdb redid the calling of the reads with MiXCR, one entry per CDR3 protein. The data hold approximately 730,000 distinct CDR3 sequences, with around a third observed a single time. These receptors' targets are unknown. Here the sequenced sample was cultured PBMCs, taken from culture after CMV antigen stimulation. The receptors come from a human donor in good health (CMV status not recorded). Some clones in this sample may be carry-over from other donors' samples.

The chain is built from TRBV2 and TRBJ2-4; D not resolved. The germline V gene encodes CDR1 SNHLY and CDR2 FYNNEI. There are 15 residues in the CDR3. The V gene lost 0 bases and the J gene lost 5 bases, with 11 bases spanning the gap. The DNA of the CDR3 is TGTGCCAGCAGTGAAGCCGGACCCCGGGAAAACATTCAGTACTTC. Translation: CASSEAGPRENIQYF. Variable domain in full (rest from reference TRBV2 and TRBJ2-4): EPEVTQTPSHQVTQMGQEVILRCVPISNHLYFYWYRQILGQKVEFLVSFYNNEISEKSEIFDDQFSVERPDGSNFTLKIRSTKLEDSAMYFCASSEAGPRENIQYFGAGTRLSVL.

The chain recombines TRBV18 with TRBJ1-5; no firm D call. This CDR3 region has 16 residues. Trimming took 3 bases from V and 6 from J, leaving 18 bases between them. Germline V lookup: CDR1 KGHSH, CDR2 LQKENI. The DNA for the CDR3 is TGTGCCAGCTCACCGTTATCGTTACCGGGAGGTCAGCCCCAGCATTTT. Residues: CASSPLSLPGGQPQHF.

In this sample, this clonotype turned up a few times. The chain joins TRBV11-2 to TRBJ2-3, with 8 bases lining up with TRBD1. This CDR3 has 18 amino acids. Germline trimming cut 4 bases from V and 0 bases from J; bases unmatched to any gene: 12. CDR1 SGHAT and CDR2 FQNNGV come from the germline V gene. CDR3 region: CASSSPRDRGPSTDTQYF. Here the CDR3 DNA reads TGTGCCAGCAGCTCTCCGAGAGACAGGGGACCTAGCACAGATACGCAGTATTTT.

The chain couples TRBV4-1 to TRBJ2-1, with TRBD1 matching 9 bases. V was pared by 4 bases and J by 6 bases, with 1 base of the junction left unmatched. This CDR3 contains 13 residues. Germline CDR1 reads MGHRA; CDR2 reads YSYEKL. The CDR3 spells CASSRTGANEQFF. The CDR3 region has the DNA TGCGCCAGCAGCCGGACAGGGGCCAATGAGCAGTTCTTC.

This clonotype was observed a handful of times. The rearrangement uses TRBV7-2 and TRBJ2-2, with TRBD2 matching 8 bases. The CDR3 loop spans 17 amino acids. CDR1 is SGHTA, CDR2 FQGNSA, per germline. V lost 1 base and J lost 3; bases outside the gene matches: 7. As DNA, the CDR3 is TGTGCCAGCAGCTTAGGGAGCGGGAGAAGTTACACCGGGGAGCTGTTTTTT. Protein sequence: CASSLGSGRSYTGELFF. Drawing the rest from reference TRBV7-2 and TRBJ2-2, the complete variable domain is GAGVSQSPSNKVTEKGKDVELRCDPISGHTALYWYRQSLGQGLEFLIYFQGNSAPDKSGLPSDRFSAERTGGSVSTLTIQRTQQEDSAVYLCASSLGSGRSYTGELFFGEGSRLTVL.

The chain carries TRBV7-8 and TRBJ2-2; tentatively, D is TRBD1 (5 bases). CDR1 and CDR2 (germline): SGHVS, FQNEAQ. The V end lost 5 bases, the J end lost 4 bases, and 14 bases lay between the germline ends. The CDR3 has 15 amino acids. CDR3 loop: CASSPRGGPTGELFF. The CDR3 bases are TGTGCCAGCAGCCCAAGGGGCGGCCCCACCGGGGAGCTGTTTTTT. Full variable domain (remainder filled in from reference TRBV7-8 and TRBJ2-2): GAGVSQSPRYKVAKRGQDVALRCDPISGHVSLFWYQQALGQGPEFLTYFQNEAQLDKSGLPSDRFFAERPEGSVSTLKIQRTQQEDSAVYLCASSPRGGPTGELFFGEGSRLTVL.

Turning to this clonotype: An end of the junction does not agree with germline; a read error may underlie this. The CDR3 sequence is CASSLKLANEQFF. The DNA for the CDR3 is TGTGCCAGCAGCTTGAAATTGGCTAATGAGCAGTTCTTC. The V call is TRBV5-3, the J call TRBJ2-1, with D hard to call. TRBV5-3 is placed among ORFs of uncertain function. The CDR3 has 13 residues.

This clonotype was detected ten times or more. V and J are TRBV7-2 and TRBJ2-3; 7 positions match TRBD2. The V gene's germline CDR1 is SGHTA and CDR2 FQGNSA. This CDR3 contains 14 residues. After removal of 4 bases from V and 6 bases from J, the junction contained 7 bases not matched to a gene. The CDR3 DNA follows: TGTGCCAGCAGCTACAGCGGGGTGGAGGATACGCAGTATTTT. This gives the protein CASSYSGVEDTQYF.

The chain recombines TRBV7-9 with TRBJ2-1; 7 bases map to TRBD1. Germline CDR1 and CDR2: SEHNR and FQNEAQ (reference sequence). The V and J ends lost 5 bases and 8 bases, in that order; junction bases with no gene match: 12. This CDR3 has 15 amino acids. CDR3 coding DNA: TGTGCCAGCAGCACAACGGACAGGTATGGGGATGAGCAGTTCTTC. Translating gives CASSTTDRYGDEQFF. Using reference TRBV7-9 and TRBJ2-1 for the parts outside the CDR3, the full variable domain is DTGVSQNPRHKITKRGQNVTFRCDPISEHNRLYWYRQTLGQGPEFLTYFQNEAQLEKSRLLSDRFSAERPKGSFSTLEIQRTEQGDSAMYLCASSTTDRYGDEQFFGPGTRLTVL.

This clonotype was counted only a few times. V gene TRBV28 combines with J gene TRBJ2-3, with 10 nucleotides matching TRBD2. The ends lost 6 bases at V and 14 bases at J; junction bases unmatched: 5. CDR1 MDHEN and CDR2 SYDVKM come from the germline V gene. The CDR3 totals 11 residues. The CDR3 is CASRMTSGWYF. For the CDR3, the DNA is TGTGCCAGCAGGATGACTAGCGGGTGGTATTTT.

The rearrangement links TRBV6-1 to TRBJ1-1; possible D gene TRBD1, 5 bases. This CDR3 spans 16 amino acids. Germline CDR1 and CDR2: MNHNS and SASEGT. The V gene lost 6 bases and the J gene lost 2 bases, with 19 bases spanning the gap. CDR3 bases: TGTGCCAGCAGAACCTTTCCCGGGACGGGTAACACTGAAGCTTTCTTT. This codes for CASRTFPGTGNTEAFF.

The chain joins TRBV7-9 to TRBJ1-5, with a weak D call TRBD1 (6 bases). The CDR3 is made up of 17 amino acids. Trimming pared 5 bases from V and 1 base from J, leaving 18 bases between. CDR1 and CDR2 from the germline V gene are SEHNR and FQNEAQ (reference sequence). The CDR3 spells CASSPGGGRGSNQPQHF. The CDR3, as DNA: TGTGCCAGCAGCCCCGGCGGCGGAAGGGGGAGCAATCAGCCCCAGCATTTT.

This clonotype was counted many times. The chain uses TRBV7-2 and TRBJ1-5; D is perhaps TRBD1 (5 bases). The CDR3 totals 13 residues. Germline V gene sequence: CDR1 SGHTA, CDR2 FQGNSA. Trimming removed 4 bases from V and 1 base from J, with 5 bases in between. The CDR3 spells CASSWGSNQPQHF. Here the CDR3 DNA reads TGTGCCAGCAGCTGGGGGAGCAATCAGCCCCAGCATTTT.

This chain connects TRBV2 to TRBJ1-4, with D hard to call. Germline V gene sequence: CDR1 SNHLY, CDR2 FYNNEI. The CDR3 is 16 amino acids. V shed 7 bases and J shed 4 bases, with 19 bases lying between them. The CDR3 loop reads CASISYPGSGNEKLFF. The CDR3 DNA follows: TGTGCCAGCATCTCCTATCCAGGTTCGGGTAATGAAAAACTGTTTTTT.

The chain is built from TRBV4-3 and TRBJ2-1, with D perhaps TRBD1 (5 bases). Germline V gene sequence: CDR1 LGHNA, CDR2 YSLEER. The V end lost 4 bases, the J end lost 5 bases, and 12 bases lay between the germline ends. This CDR3 is 14 amino acids long. CDR3 residues: CASSLLDTNNEQFF. CDR3 bases: TGCGCCAGCAGCCTTTTGGACACAAACAATGAGCAGTTCTTC.

This clonotype was seen a handful of times. The chain links TRBV27 to TRBJ2-7; 8 bases line up with TRBD2. Germline V gives CDR1 MNHEY, CDR2 SMNVEV (reference sequence). The CDR3 sequence is 12 residues long. V gave up 8 bases and J gave up 6 bases; unmatched junction bases: 6. CDR3 sequence reads: CASGLAGSEQYF. CDR3 coding DNA: TGTGCCAGCGGGTTAGCGGGGTCCGAGCAGTACTTC.

This clonotype was counted at least ten times. This chain joins TRBV7-2 and TRBJ2-3; TRBD2 matches at 8 bases. Germline CDR1 is SGHTA and CDR2 is FQGNSA. The CDR3 runs to 16 residues. V was pared by 2 bases and J by 1 base, with 5 bases of the junction left unmatched. The CDR3 DNA is TGTGCCAGCAGCTTAAGTCTGCGGGGGGGCACAGATACGCAGTATTTT. Residues: CASSLSLRGGTDTQYF.

There are many counts of this clonotype. The V gene is TRBV7-2, the J gene TRBJ2-3; 9 positions match TRBD2. The CDR3 loop spans 18 amino acids. CDR1 is SGHTA, CDR2 FQGNSA, per germline. J lost 1 base, V lost 7 bases, and 15 bases had no gene match. CDR3 DNA: TGTGCCAGCACCCACTTTGGGCGGGGGGGCCGGGGCACAGATACGCAGTATTTT. Amino acids: CASTHFGRGGRGTDTQYF. The full variable domain, with the rest looked up from reference TRBV7-2 and TRBJ2-3, is GAGVSQSPSNKVTEKGKDVELRCDPISGHTALYWYRQSLGQGLEFLIYFQGNSAPDKSGLPSDRFSAERTGGSVSTLTIQRTQQEDSAVYLCASTHFGRGGRGTDTQYFGPGTRLTVL.

This rearrangement joins TRBV4-3 to TRBJ1-3, with a possible D match to TRBD1 (5 bases). CDR3 length: 18 amino acids. Germline values: CDR1 LGHNA, CDR2 YSLEER. V lost 0 bases and J 0 bases, leaving 15 bases between the germline ends. This CDR3 is CASSQDETDWRSGNTIYF. The CDR3 DNA reads TGCGCCAGCAGCCAAGATGAGACAGACTGGCGCTCTGGAAACACCATATATTTT.

The V gene is TRBV7-9, the J gene TRBJ2-1, with 10 positions matching TRBD2. The ends lost 2 bases at V and 12 bases at J; junction bases unmatched: 7. The CDR3 is 14 residues long. CDR1 is SEHNR and CDR2 is FQNEAQ in the germline V gene (reference sequence). Here the CDR3 DNA reads TGTGCCAGCAGCTTAACTAGCGGGACAGGTCGGCAGTTCTTC. It translates to CASSLTSGTGRQFF.

This clonotype has more than one count but fewer than ten. The chain recombines TRBV7-9 with TRBJ2-2; no clear D gene. CDR3 size: 18 residues. Trimming took 5 bases from V and 1 from J, leaving 20 bases between them. Germline loops: CDR1 SEHNR, CDR2 FQNEAQ (reference sequence). The CDR3 DNA is TGTGCCAGCAGCCCCATCCCTTCAGGAGTTAGGAACACCGGGGAGCTGTTTTTT. It is translated as CASSPIPSGVRNTGELFF.

The rearrangement joins TRBV2 to TRBJ1-4; a possible D gene is TRBD1 (6 bases). From germline, CDR1 is SNHLY and CDR2 FYNNEI. The CDR3 is 17 amino acids. V was trimmed by 3 bases and J by 0 bases, leaving 14 bases between them. The CDR3 nucleotides are TGTGCCAGCAGTGACACAGGGTTTGGGACAACTAATGAAAAACTGTTTTTT. Residues: CASSDTGFGTTNEKLFF.

Only a few counts were recorded for this clonotype. V usage is TRBV27 and J usage is TRBJ2-5, with TRBD2 matching 10 bases. J gave up 4 bases and V 2 bases, and 7 bases lay outside the gene matches. The CDR3 is made up of 16 amino acids. From germline, CDR1 is MNHEY and CDR2 SMNVEV (reference sequence). DNA of the CDR3: TGTGCCAGCAGTTTAGTCAGCGGGGGGGCCGGAGAGACCCAGTACTTC. This translates into CASSLVSGGAGETQYF.

This chain joins TRBV24-1 and TRBJ1-5; no clear D gene. CDR3 size: 14 residues. Germline V CDR1 and CDR2: KGHDR, SFDVKD. The V gene lost 4 bases and the J gene lost 1 base, with 7 bases spanning the gap. The CDR3 loop is CATSESESNQPQHF. In DNA form, the CDR3 reads TGTGCCACCAGTGAATCAGAAAGCAATCAGCCCCAGCATTTT.

This clonotype was detected a few times. The chain employs TRBV6-6 and TRBJ1-1; D is ambiguous. Germline V lookup: CDR1 MNHNY, CDR2 SVGAGI (reference sequence). This CDR3 is built from 13 residues. The ends were cut back, 7 bases at V and 4 bases at J, with 13 bases in the middle. CDR3 loop: CASTQEGGTEAFF. CDR3 in DNA: TGTGCCAGCACCCAGGAGGGCGGCACTGAAGCTTTCTTT.

The chain has TRBV27 and TRBJ2-1; no clear D gene. Trimming pared 2 bases from V and 7 bases from J, leaving 6 bases between. The CDR3 has 12 residues. Germline-derived CDR1 and CDR2 are MNHEY and SMNVEV (reference sequence). The CDR3 loop is CASSLIGNEQFF. The CDR3 DNA reads as TGTGCCAGCAGTTTAATCGGTAATGAGCAGTTCTTC.

In this sample, this clonotype turned up a few times. The V call is TRBV7-9, the J call TRBJ1-4; D gene unclear. Germline V lookup: CDR1 SEHNR, CDR2 FQNEAQ (reference sequence). The length of the CDR3 is 13 residues. V lost 7 bases and J 6 bases, leaving 12 bases between the germline ends. The CDR3 DNA follows: TGTGCCAGCAACTCCCGACGGGATGAAAAACTGTTTTTT. Its translation: CASNSRRDEKLFF.

The chain joins TRBV6-8 to TRBJ2-7; D is possibly TRBD2 (7 bases). The CDR3 runs to 14 residues. Germline CDR1 reads MNHGY; CDR2 reads SAAAGT. With 1 base removed from V and 4 bases from J, the gap between germline ends came to 11 bases. The DNA of the CDR3 is TGTGCCAGCAGTTACTGGGGGGGGCAATACGAGCAGTACTTC. Encoded protein: CASSYWGGQYEQYF.

The chain uses TRBV6-1 and TRBJ2-1, with D tentatively TRBD1 or TRBD2 (6 bases each). Germline V gene lookup returns CDR1 MNHNS and CDR2 SASEGT. Between the trimmed V and J ends, which lost 4 bases and 7 bases, there was a span of 20 bases. The CDR3 spans 16 residues. In DNA form, the CDR3 reads TGTGCCAGCAGTGGTGGTGCGGGGCCAGGGGCAAATGAGCAGTTCTTC. Translating gives CASSGGAGPGANEQFF.